This is a list of T cell receptor beta chains from one sample in a study of T cells in Graves' hyperthyroidism and ophthalmopathy. MiXCR, run by TCRdb on the multiplex PCR reads, gives a single entry per CDR3 protein. The data contain approximately 46,000 distinct CDR3 sequences, 45% to 50% of them singletons. Source material: peripheral blood or thyroid tissue (not recorded which). These receptors all stem from a woman aged 45 to 65 with Graves' hyperthyroidism. The CDR3 runs from the conserved cysteine through the conserved F or W. The D gene is left open where the match is weak. The size field is filled for only some rows; it gives once, few, many or a size class.

>TRBJ1-2|TRBV10-3|-|few
TGTGCCATCAGTCTGGGGACGGAATATGGCTACACCTTC
CAISLGTEYGYTF
>TRBJ2-7|TRBV25-1|-|-
TGTGCCAGCAGTGAAGGGGCCGCGGGATTCCCGAACTACGAGCAGTACTTC
CASSEGAAGFPNYEQYF
>TRBJ2-7|TRBV6-2/TRBV6-3|-|many
TGTGCCAGCAGTTACTTCCAGGGCTACGAGCAGTACTTC
CASSYFQGYEQYF
>TRBJ2-7|TRBV4-1|-|-
TGCGCCAGCAGCCAATACGGGACGACCTACGAGCAGTACTTC
CASSQYGTTYEQYF
>TRBJ1-1|TRBV29-1|-|-
TGCAGCGTTGAAGTACGGGGGCGGGGGACTGAAGCTTTCTTT
CSVEVRGRGTEAFF
>TRBJ1-6|TRBV20-1|-|few
TGCAGTGCTAGAGATAGGGCGACTTCACCCCTCCACTTT
CSARDRATSPLHF
>TRBJ2-5|TRBV20-1|-|-
TGCAGTGCCAAGGACCTACAAGAGACCCAGTACTTC
CSAKDLQETQYF
>TRBJ1-5|TRBV7-9|-|-
TGTGCCAGCAGCCGCCGGGAAGCCTACGAGCATTTT
CASSRREAYEHF
>TRBJ1-1|TRBV29-1|-|medium-sized
TGCAGCGTTGAAGGGGGGTCTGTAGCTTTCTTT
CSVEGGSVAFF
>TRBJ2-5|TRBV5-4|-|few
TGTGCCAGCAGCAAGGACAACCAAGAGACCCAGTACTTC
CASSKDNQETQYF
>TRBJ2-6|TRBV4-2|-|few
TGTGCCAGCAGCCAATCGGACGGGGGGCGCGGGGCCAACGTCCTGACTTTC
CASSQSDGGRGANVLTF
>TRBJ2-7|TRBV10-3|-|medium-sized
TGTGCCATAAGAGACGGGTACGAGCAGTACTTC
CAIRDGYEQYF
>TRBJ2-3|TRBV7-6|TRBD2|-
TGTGCCAGCAGAGGACTAGCGGGAGTCTCGGATACGCAGTATTTT
CASRGLAGVSDTQYF
>TRBJ1-1|TRBV7-8|-|many
TGTGCCAGCAGCTTAGCCACTGAAGCTTTCTTT
CASSLATEAFF
>TRBJ1-3|TRBV30|-|-
TGTGCCTGGAGTGTCGCCCTATTCCCTGGAAACACCATATATTTT
CAWSVALFPGNTIYF
>TRBJ1-2|TRBV7-9|-|many
TGTGCCAGCAGCTTAGGACAATATGGCTACACCTTC
CASSLGQYGYTF
>TRBJ2-5|TRBV20-1|TRBD2|-
TGCAGTGCCTCTTTTGGGACTAGCGGGAGAAAGTACTTC
CSASFGTSGRKYF
>TRBJ2-5|TRBV20-1|TRBD2|-
TGCAGTGCTATGCCTAGCGGATCACAAGAGACCCAGTACTTC
CSAMPSGSQETQYF
>TRBJ1-5|TRBV19|TRBD1|-
TGTGCCAGTACCCAGAAACAGGGGTTTCAGCCCCAGCATTTT
CASTQKQGFQPQHF
>TRBJ2-1|TRBV2|-|-
TGTGCCAGCAGTGAACAAGGAGATGAGCAGTTCTTC
CASSEQGDEQFF
>TRBJ1-5|TRBV20-1|-|many
TGCAGTGCTAGAGTGGCGGGGGGCTATGACGATCAGCCCCAGCATTTT
CSARVAGGYDDQPQHF
>TRBJ1-3|TRBV7-9|-|many
TGTGCCAGCAGCTCCCCGGCAGCCTCCTCTGGAAACACCATATATTTT
CASSSPAASSGNTIYF
>TRBJ1-2|TRBV7-9|TRBD1|once
TGTGCCAGCAGCTTAGTGGACAGGGGTGACTATGGCTACACCTTC
CASSLVDRGDYGYTF